The T cell receptor (beta chain) under discussion was sequenced for a study of T cell changes during pregnancy in multiple sclerosis. The table came from immunoSEQ multiplex PCR; TCRdb's copy has only in-frame clones and leaves some out. The sample includes about 60,000 clones, 92% of them seen just once. The V gene's germline CDR1 is KGHSH and CDR2 LQKENI. V gave up 3 bases and J gave up 1 base, with 13 bases separating them. The CDR3 is 16 amino acids. The gene calls are TRBV18 and TRBJ1-5; a weak D match, TRBD1 (5 bases). Sequences were derived from CD4+ T cells from peripheral blood mononuclear cells, sampled in the second trimester of pregnancy. This clonotype originated in a female donor with multiple sclerosis, enrolled in a pregnancy study. CDR3 sequence (DNA): TGTGCCAGCTCACCTCGAGAGCGGGGGAGCAATCAGCCCCAGCATTTT. It yields the protein CASSPRERGSNQPQHF.